The 9 T cell receptor beta chains reported below all come from one sample, sequenced in a study of beta chain features in type 1 diabetes. General study findings and limits: The study found moderately but significantly shorter TCRB CDR3s in all four CD4+ subsets of Type 1 diabetes patients.

The antigens these receptors bind are not known. Expressed TCRB transcripts got sequenced, as all isolated RNA was reverse transcribed. Clones were sequenced by immunoSEQ multiplex PCR, and TCRdb holds only the in-frame ones, with some missing. The table shows 280,000 or so clones, with approximately 15% occurring only once. Source material: naive CD4+ T cells from blood. Receptor source: a man between 18 and 29 years old with type 1 diabetes.

In this sample, this clone turned up a few times. This chain uses TRBV19 with TRBJ2-1, with TRBD1 as a possible D gene (5 bases). Trimming took 6 bases from V and 6 from J, leaving 21 bases between them. Germline loops: CDR1 LNHDA, CDR2 SQIVND (reference sequence). The CDR3 totals 16 residues. The CDR3, as DNA: TGTGCCAGTAGCTTGATGAGAGGCAGGGTCGGCAATGAGCAGTTCTTC. This translates into CASSLMRGRVGNEQFF. The full variable domain, in which reference TRBV19 and TRBJ2-1 provide the parts outside the CDR3, is DGGITQSPKYLFRKEGQNVTLSCEQNLNHDAMYWYRQDPGQGLRLIYYSQIVNDFQKGDIAEGYSVSREKKESFPLTVTSAQKNPTAFYLCASSLMRGRVGNEQFFGPGTRLTVL.

This clone was seen a few times. This chain connects TRBV18 to TRBJ2-2; TRBD2 is a possible D gene (6 bases). This CDR3 comprises 15 residues. V lost 2 bases and J 4 bases, leaving 11 bases between the germline ends. Germline CDR1 is KGHSH and CDR2 is LQKENI. The CDR3 here is CASSPMRTTTGELFF. CDR3 nucleotides: TGTGCCAGCTCACCAATGAGGACTACCACCGGGGAGCTGTTTTTT. Supplemented by reference TRBV18 and TRBJ2-2, the full variable domain reads NAGVMQNPRHLVRRRGQEARLRCSPMKGHSHVYWYRQLPEEGLKFMVYLQKENIIDESGMPKERFSAEFPKEGPSILRIQQVVRGDSAAYFCASSPMRTTTGELFFGEGSRLTVL.

This clone was counted between two and nine times. The rearrangement links TRBV7-2 to TRBJ1-2; TRBD1 is a possible D gene (6 bases). Germline-derived CDR1 and CDR2 are SGHTA and FQGNSA. V lost 4 bases and J lost 4, with 13 bases in between. The CDR3 is 14 amino acids. Here the CDR3 DNA reads TGTGCCAGCAGCTCCGACAGGTGGGGCTATGGCTACACCTTC. Protein sequence: CASSSDRWGYGYTF.

J is TRBJ2-7 and V is TRBV5-1; TRBD2 might be the D (5 bases). The CDR3 consists of 15 residues. The germline V gene encodes CDR1 SGHRS and CDR2 YFSETQ. Trimming took off 0 bases at V and 2 bases at J, with 12 bases between the two ends. CDR3 amino acids: CASSLAPGKTYEQYF. The CDR3 region has the DNA TGCGCCAGCAGCTTGGCCCCCGGGAAGACCTACGAGCAGTACTTC.

This sequence joins TRBV9 and TRBJ2-5; TRBD2 matches at 14 bases. The CDR3 is 16 amino acids. CDR1 SGDLS and CDR2 YYNGEE come from the germline V gene. Losses at the gene ends were 3 bases for V and 5 bases for J; bases not matched to a gene: 6. CDR3 residues: CASSARLAGGRETQYF. The CDR3 coding sequence is TGTGCCAGCAGCGCAAGACTAGCGGGGGGGAGGGAGACCCAGTACTTC.

This sequence joins TRBV4-1 and TRBJ1-5, with a tentative D call TRBD1 (5 bases). CDR3 length: 15 amino acids. From germline, CDR1 is MGHRA and CDR2 YSYEKL. Trimming took off 3 bases at V and 7 bases at J, with 16 bases between the two ends. The DNA of the CDR3 is TGCGCCAGCAGCCAGGAGACAGTCCCCAGGCAGCCCCAGCATTTT. This sequence encodes CASSQETVPRQPQHF.

A few counts support this clone. The J gene is TRBJ2-7, the V gene TRBV29-1; D is perhaps TRBD2 (6 bases). Trimming cost V 4 bases and J 6 bases, with 13 bases left between them. The germline gives CDR1 SQVTM, CDR2 ANQGSEA. This CDR3 contains 12 residues. The CDR3 protein is CSVVRGSAEQYF. The DNA for the CDR3 is TGCAGCGTTGTTCGGGGGTCGGCCGAGCAGTACTTC.

The V gene is TRBV7-2, the J gene TRBJ2-1, with D tentatively TRBD2 (5 bases). Germline CDR1 is SGHTA and CDR2 is FQGNSA. Trimming shortened V by 2 bases and J by 6 bases, and 11 bases separated the two germline ends. The CDR3 loop spans 14 amino acids. The CDR3 protein is CASSLLASSNEQFF. CDR3 nucleotides: TGTGCCAGCAGCTTACTGGCTAGCTCCAATGAGCAGTTCTTC.

The table lists this clone with a few counts. V is TRBV6-6 and J is TRBJ2-5; TRBD2 aligns across 8 bases. The CDR3 loop spans 15 amino acids. Germline V gene data show CDR1 as MNHNY and CDR2 as SVGAGI (reference sequence). The junction had 4 bases not matched to a gene; V was cut back by 0 bases and J by 4 bases. The CDR3 nucleotides are TGTGCCAGCAGTTACTCGGTCCTAGCGGGAGAGACCCAGTACTTC. Encoded protein: CASSYSVLAGETQYF.